These 3 T cell receptor beta chains were sequenced from one sample in a study of cytomegalovirus exposure and HLA in healthy donors. Both 60 Vbeta primers and 13 Jbeta primers went into the PCR. Method: immunoSEQ multiplex PCR; TCRdb's copy keeps in-frame clones and lacks some. The sample has around 140,000 clones, about three quarters seen once. The sequencing input was PBMCs. The receptors originated from a male donor in good health and CMV-seronegative.

The CDR3 protein is CASSQWTSGEQFF. As DNA, the CDR3 is TGTGCCAGCAGCCAATGGACTAGCGGGGAGCAGTTCTTC. The chain recombines TRBV14 with TRBJ2-1; 11 bases fit TRBD2. The germline CDR1 and CDR2 sequences are SGHDN and FVKESK. This CDR3 contains 13 residues. V shed 2 bases and J 10 bases; nucleotides not matched to a gene: 1.

Remarks on this clone: At the DNA level, this CDR3 is encoded by other sequences in the same sample as well. The rearrangement uses TRBV27 and TRBJ1-2, with D perhaps TRBD1 (6 bases). CDR1 and CDR2 (germline): MNHEY, SMNVEV (reference sequence). V gave up 2 bases and J gave up 5 bases, with 15 bases separating them. The CDR3 spans 15 residues. The CDR3 spells CASSLRAGGAYGYTF. The CDR3, as DNA: TGTGCCAGCAGTTTAAGGGCCGGGGGGGCGTATGGCTACACCTTC.

This chain links TRBV9 with TRBJ1-1, with D maybe TRBD1 (6 bases). Germline assignment: CDR1 SGDLS and CDR2 YYNGEE. V lost 4 bases and J 8 bases, leaving 15 bases between the germline ends. This CDR3 contains 13 residues. In nucleotides, the CDR3 is TGTGCCAGCAGCCAACAGGGACACCAGGAAGCTTTCTTT. Translation: CASSQQGHQEAFF.